This T cell receptor beta chain was recorded in a study of shared T cell receptors in the human thymus. The table came from immunoSEQ multiplex PCR; TCRdb's copy has only in-frame clones and leaves some out. The table records about 660,000 clones, approximately 87% of them present only once. The CDR3 is 15 residues long. With 5 bases clipped from V and 4 bases from J, the junction kept 4 bases outside the gene matches. Per germline, CDR1 MNHEY and CDR2 SMNVEV (reference sequence). These data are also associated with another study on human thymus T cells. From that study: Corrective heart surgery yielded resections, and these provided the thymus tissue. Within thymic and blood repertoires, V and J gene usage appeared to be biased. Unrelated people showed highly overlapping thymic repertoires, related research reported.

The material sequenced was thymocytes. The genes are TRBV27 and TRBJ2-1; TRBD1 agrees at 11 bases. The TCR originated in a boy under two years old with a congenital heart defect. The CDR3 DNA reads TGTGCCAGCAGTAACCGGGACAGGGGGTACAATGAGCAGTTCTTC. Encoded protein: CASSNRDRGYNEQFF.